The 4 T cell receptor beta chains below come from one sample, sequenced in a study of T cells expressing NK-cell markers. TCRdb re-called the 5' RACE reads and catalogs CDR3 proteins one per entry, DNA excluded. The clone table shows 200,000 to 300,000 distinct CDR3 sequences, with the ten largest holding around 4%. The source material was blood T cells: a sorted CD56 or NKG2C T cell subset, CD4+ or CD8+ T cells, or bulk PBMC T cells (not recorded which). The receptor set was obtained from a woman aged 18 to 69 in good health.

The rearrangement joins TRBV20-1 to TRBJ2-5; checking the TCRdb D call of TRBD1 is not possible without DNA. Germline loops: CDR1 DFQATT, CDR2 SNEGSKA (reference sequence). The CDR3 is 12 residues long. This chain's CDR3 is CSSVRGVETQYF.

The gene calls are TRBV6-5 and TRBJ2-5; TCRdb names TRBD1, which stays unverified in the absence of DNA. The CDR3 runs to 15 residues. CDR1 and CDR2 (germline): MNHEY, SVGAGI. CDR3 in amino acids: CASSSTELGGETQYF.

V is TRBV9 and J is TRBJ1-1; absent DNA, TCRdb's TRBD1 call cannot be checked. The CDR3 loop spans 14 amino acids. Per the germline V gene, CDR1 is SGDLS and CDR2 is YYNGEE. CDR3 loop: CASSVVKGHTEAFF.

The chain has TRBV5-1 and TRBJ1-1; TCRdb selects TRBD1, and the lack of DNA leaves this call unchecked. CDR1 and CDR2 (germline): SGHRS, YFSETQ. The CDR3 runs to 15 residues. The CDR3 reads CASSLAIGRGSEAFF.